This TCR beta chain was captured by sequencing in a study of a mutant IDH1 vaccine in newly diagnosed glioma. Study details: Visit V12 was scheduled at week 35 and visit V13 at week 47.

The study's findings and limits: With respect to changes in top peripheral T cell clonotypes, pseudoprogression seemed unrelated. The occurrence of vaccine-induced immune responses was seen in more than 85% of patients.

Produced via immunoSEQ multiplex PCR; TCRdb's table is partial and in-frame only. Of roughly 51,000 clones in the sample, 65% to 85% are singletons; the top ten hold 4.3%. Turning to this clone: Antigen specificity is unknown.

Sample time point: week 47, end of study. What each vaccine dose contained was 300 ug of mutant IDH1 20-mer peptide, accompanied by topical imiquimod. Patients, over weeks 1, 3, 5, 7, 11, 15, 19 and 23, received a total of eight vaccinations. The sample here was PBMCs, taken from a glioma patient whose treatment included an IDH1 peptide vaccine. This sequence was found in a woman aged 25 to 45 with glioma. Some clones in this sample may be carry-over from other donors' samples.

The CDR3 loop reads CASSIGVNIIAGAHEQYF. CDR3 DNA: TGTGCCAGTAGTATAGGTGTCAATATCATAGCGGGAGCCCACGAGCAGTACTTC. The V call is TRBV19, the J call TRBJ2-7, with TRBD2 matching 9 bases. The CDR3 runs 18 residues. The V segment lost 1 base and the J segment 5 bases; nucleotides outside the gene matches: 15. The germline V gene encodes CDR1 LNHDA and CDR2 SQIVND (reference sequence). Looking up the rest from reference TRBV19 and TRBJ2-7 gives the full variable domain: DGGITQSPKYLFRKEGQNVTLSCEQNLNHDAMYWYRQDPGQGLRLIYYSQIVNDFQKGDIAEGYSVSREKKESFPLTVTSAQKNPTAFYLCASSIGVNIIAGAHEQYFGPGTRLTVT.